This T cell receptor (beta chain) was profiled in a study of blood T cell repertoires in COVID-19. Study as a whole: From the United States, Italy and Spain came samples of acute and convalescent COVID-19. The cDNA or gDNA used as material had been derived from T cells, B-cell-depleted T cells, or PBMCs.

Germline V gives CDR1 SGHDT, CDR2 YYEEEE. The CDR3 has 18 amino acids. Trimming at V came to 4 bases and at J to 0 bases, leaving 10 bases not matched to a gene. Authors' analysis steps: Estimates of nucleated cell counts were drawn from the amplification of reference gene primers. Libraries were prepared by immunoSEQ multiplex PCR; TCRdb keeps only in-frame clonotypes and omits some of them. Clone size and V and J calls were adopted from that table, with D and trimming inferred from the DNA. There are roughly 280,000 clones in the sample; approximately 91% occur only once, and roughly 2.3% lies in the top ten. Only one count was recorded for this clone.

This TCR was sampled from a middle-aged man with acute or convalescent COVID-19. The sample comprised peripheral blood. The V gene is TRBV5-6, the J gene TRBJ1-6, with 7 bases aligning to TRBD1. The CDR3 nucleotides are TGTGCCAGCAGCAAAGGGGGCCTCATCTCCTCCTATAATTCACCCCTCCACTTT. This sequence encodes CASSKGGLISSYNSPLHF. The whole variable domain, remainder taken from reference TRBV5-6 and TRBJ1-6, is DAGVTQSPTHLIKTRGQQVTLRCSPKSGHDTVSWYQQALGQGPQFIFQYYEEEERQRGNFPDRFSGHQFPNYSSELNVNALLLGDSALYLCASSKGGLISSYNSPLHFGNGTRLTVT.